This T cell receptor beta chain was profiled in a study of cytomegalovirus exposure and HLA in healthy donors. This clone was seen only once. The PCR was carried out with 60 Vbeta primers and 13 Jbeta primers. Libraries were prepared by immunoSEQ multiplex PCR; TCRdb keeps only in-frame clonotypes and omits some of them. This table has over 95,000 clones, about 78% appearing once. The germline CDR1 and CDR2 sequences are MNHEY and SVGAGI. The CDR3 has 14 residues. V lost 5 bases and J lost 1, with 10 bases in between. This chain joins TRBV6-5 and TRBJ2-3; possibly TRBD2 for D (5 bases). Material for sequencing was PBMCs. This receptor was taken from a man in his forties in good health and CMV-seronegative. The CDR3 sequence: CASSRTGGTDTQYF. The CDR3 coding sequence is TGTGCCAGCAGTCGGACCGGGGGCACAGATACGCAGTATTTT.